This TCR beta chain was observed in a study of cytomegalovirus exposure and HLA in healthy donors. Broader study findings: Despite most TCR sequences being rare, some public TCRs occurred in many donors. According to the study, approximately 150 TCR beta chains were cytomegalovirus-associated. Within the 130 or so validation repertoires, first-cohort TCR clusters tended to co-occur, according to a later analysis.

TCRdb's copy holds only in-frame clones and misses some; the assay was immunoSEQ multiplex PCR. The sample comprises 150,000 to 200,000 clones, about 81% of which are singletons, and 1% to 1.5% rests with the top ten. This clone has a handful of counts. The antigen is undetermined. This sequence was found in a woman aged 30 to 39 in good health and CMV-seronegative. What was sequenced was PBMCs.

The CDR3 DNA sequence: TGTGCCAGCAGCGCTTCATCAGGGTCCTCCTCTAGCACAGATACGCAGTATTTT. Translating gives CASSASSGSSSSTDTQYF. The chain links TRBV7-6 to TRBJ2-3; tentatively, D is TRBD1 (5 bases). Trimming took off 5 bases at V and 0 bases at J, with 21 bases between the two ends. This CDR3 region has 18 residues. CDR1 is SGHVS, CDR2 FNYEAQ, per germline.